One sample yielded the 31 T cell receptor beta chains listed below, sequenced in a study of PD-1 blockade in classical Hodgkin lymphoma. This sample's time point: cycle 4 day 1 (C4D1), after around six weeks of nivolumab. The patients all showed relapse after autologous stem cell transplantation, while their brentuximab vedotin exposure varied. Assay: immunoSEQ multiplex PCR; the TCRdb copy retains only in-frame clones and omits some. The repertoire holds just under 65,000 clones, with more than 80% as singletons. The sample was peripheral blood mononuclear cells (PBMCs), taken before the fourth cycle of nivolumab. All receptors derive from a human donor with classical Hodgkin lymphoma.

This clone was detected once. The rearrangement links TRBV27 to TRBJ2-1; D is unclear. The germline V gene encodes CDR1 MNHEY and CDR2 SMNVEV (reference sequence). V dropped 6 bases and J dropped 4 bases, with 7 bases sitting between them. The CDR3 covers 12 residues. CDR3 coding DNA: TGTGCCAGCAGGACTCCGTACAATGAGCAGTTCTTC. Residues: CASRTPYNEQFF.

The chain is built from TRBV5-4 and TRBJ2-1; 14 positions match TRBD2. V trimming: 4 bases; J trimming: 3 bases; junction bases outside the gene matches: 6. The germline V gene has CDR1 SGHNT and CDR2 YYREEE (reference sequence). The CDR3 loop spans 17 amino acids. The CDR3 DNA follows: TGTGCCAGCAGCAAGGGGACTAGCGGGAGTATCTACAATGAGCAGTTCTTC. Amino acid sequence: CASSKGTSGSIYNEQFF.

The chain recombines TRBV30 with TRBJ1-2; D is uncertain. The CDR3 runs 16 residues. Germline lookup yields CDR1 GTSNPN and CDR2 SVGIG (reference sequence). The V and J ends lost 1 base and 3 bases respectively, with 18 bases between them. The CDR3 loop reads CAWSAQTAPDYYGYTF. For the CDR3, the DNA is TGTGCCTGGAGTGCCCAAACGGCCCCGGACTACTATGGCTACACCTTC.

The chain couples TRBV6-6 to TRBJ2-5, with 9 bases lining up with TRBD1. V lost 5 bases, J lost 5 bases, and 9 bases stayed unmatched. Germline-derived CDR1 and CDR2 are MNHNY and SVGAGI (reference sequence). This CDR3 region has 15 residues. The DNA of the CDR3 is TGTGCCAGCAGTAACCGGGACAGGGTGGGTGAGACCCAGTACTTC. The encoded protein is CASSNRDRVGETQYF.

The DNA of the CDR3 is TGTGCCAGCAAACGTATGACAGGGGGTTGGGATACGCAGTATTTT. It translates to CASKRMTGGWDTQYF. This sequence joins TRBV19 and TRBJ2-3, with 9 positions matching TRBD1. The CDR3 consists of 15 residues. With 9 bases clipped from V and 6 bases from J, the junction kept 13 bases outside the gene matches. Germline V CDR1 and CDR2: LNHDA, SQIVND (reference sequence).

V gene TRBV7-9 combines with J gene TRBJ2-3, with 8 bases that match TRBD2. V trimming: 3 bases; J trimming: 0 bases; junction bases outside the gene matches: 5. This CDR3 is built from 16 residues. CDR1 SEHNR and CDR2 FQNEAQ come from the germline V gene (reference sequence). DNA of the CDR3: TGTGCCAGCAGCTTTGACGGGGGGGCTAGCACAGATACGCAGTATTTT. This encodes CASSFDGGASTDTQYF. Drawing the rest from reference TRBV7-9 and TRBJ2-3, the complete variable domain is DTGVSQNPRHKITKRGQNVTFRCDPISEHNRLYWYRQTLGQGPEFLTYFQNEAQLEKSRLLSDRFSAERPKGSFSTLEIQRTEQGDSAMYLCASSFDGGASTDTQYFGPGTRLTVL.

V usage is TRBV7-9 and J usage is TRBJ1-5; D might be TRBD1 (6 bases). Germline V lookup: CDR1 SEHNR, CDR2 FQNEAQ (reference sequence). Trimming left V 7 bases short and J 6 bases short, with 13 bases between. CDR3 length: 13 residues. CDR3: CASTSGGRQPQHF. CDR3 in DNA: TGTGCCAGCACCTCGGGGGGGCGTCAGCCCCAGCATTTT.

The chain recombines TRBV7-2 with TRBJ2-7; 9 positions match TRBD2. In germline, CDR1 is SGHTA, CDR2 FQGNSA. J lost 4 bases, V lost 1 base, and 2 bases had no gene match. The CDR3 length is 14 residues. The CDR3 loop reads CASSLVLAGYEQYF. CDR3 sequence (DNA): TGTGCCAGCAGCTTAGTTCTAGCGGGGTACGAGCAGTACTTC. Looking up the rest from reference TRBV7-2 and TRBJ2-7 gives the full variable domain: GAGVSQSPSNKVTEKGKDVELRCDPISGHTALYWYRQSLGQGLEFLIYFQGNSAPDKSGLPSDRFSAERTGGSVSTLTIQRTQQEDSAVYLCASSLVLAGYEQYFGPGTRLTVT.

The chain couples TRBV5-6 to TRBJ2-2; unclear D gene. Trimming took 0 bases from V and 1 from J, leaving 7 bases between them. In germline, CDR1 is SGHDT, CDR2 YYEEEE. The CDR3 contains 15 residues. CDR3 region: CASSLAAGNTGELFF. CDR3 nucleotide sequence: TGTGCCAGCAGCTTGGCCGCAGGGAACACCGGGGAGCTGTTTTTT.

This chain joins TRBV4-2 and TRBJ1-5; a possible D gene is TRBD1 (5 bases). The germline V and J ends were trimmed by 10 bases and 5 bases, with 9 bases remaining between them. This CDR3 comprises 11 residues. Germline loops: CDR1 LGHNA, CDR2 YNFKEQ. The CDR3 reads CATGDDQPQHF. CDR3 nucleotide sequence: TGTGCCACCGGGGACGATCAGCCCCAGCATTTT.

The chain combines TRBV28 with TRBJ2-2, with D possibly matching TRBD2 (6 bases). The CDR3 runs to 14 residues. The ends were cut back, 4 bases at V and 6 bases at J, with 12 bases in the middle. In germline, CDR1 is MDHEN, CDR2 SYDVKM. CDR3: CASSSPLAPGELFF. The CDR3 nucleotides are TGTGCCAGCAGTTCCCCGCTAGCGCCCGGGGAGCTGTTTTTT.

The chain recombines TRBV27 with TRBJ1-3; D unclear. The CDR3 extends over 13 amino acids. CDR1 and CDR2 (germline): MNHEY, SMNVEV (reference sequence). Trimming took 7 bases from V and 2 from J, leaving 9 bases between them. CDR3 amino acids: CASKARTGNTIYF. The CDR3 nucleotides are TGTGCCAGCAAGGCCAGGACTGGAAACACCATATATTTT.

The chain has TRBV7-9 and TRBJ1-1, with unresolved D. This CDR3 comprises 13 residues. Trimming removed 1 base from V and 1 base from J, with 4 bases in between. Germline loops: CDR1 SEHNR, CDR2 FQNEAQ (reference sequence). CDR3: CASSLGTNTEAFF. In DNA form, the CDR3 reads TGTGCCAGCAGCTTAGGGACGAACACTGAAGCTTTCTTT.

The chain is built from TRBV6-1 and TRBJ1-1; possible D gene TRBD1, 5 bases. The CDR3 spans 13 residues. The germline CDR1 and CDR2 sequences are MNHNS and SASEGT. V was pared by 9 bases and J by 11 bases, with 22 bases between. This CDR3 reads CASTIGDGGSAFF. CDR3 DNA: TGTGCCAGTACCATCGGGGACGGAGGGTCCGCTTTCTTT.

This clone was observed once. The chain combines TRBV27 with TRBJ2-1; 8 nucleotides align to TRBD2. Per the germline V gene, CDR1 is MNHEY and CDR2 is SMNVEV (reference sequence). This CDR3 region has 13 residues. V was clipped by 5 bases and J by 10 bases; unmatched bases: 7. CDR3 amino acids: CASSHGLAQEQFF. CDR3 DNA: TGTGCCAGCAGTCACGGACTAGCCCAAGAGCAGTTCTTC.

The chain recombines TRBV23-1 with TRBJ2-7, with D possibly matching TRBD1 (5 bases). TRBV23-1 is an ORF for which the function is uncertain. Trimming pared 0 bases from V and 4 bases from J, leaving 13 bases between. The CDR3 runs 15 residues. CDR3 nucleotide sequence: TGCGCCAGCAGTCAATCGTTAGGGGTTTGGTACGAGCAGTACTTC. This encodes CASSQSLGVWYEQYF.

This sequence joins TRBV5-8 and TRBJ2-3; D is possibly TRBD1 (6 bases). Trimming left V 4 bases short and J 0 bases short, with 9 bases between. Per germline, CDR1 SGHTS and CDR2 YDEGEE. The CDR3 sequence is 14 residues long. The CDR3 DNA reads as TGTGCCAGCAGCCTCGGGACAAGCACAGATACGCAGTATTTT. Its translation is CASSLGTSTDTQYF.

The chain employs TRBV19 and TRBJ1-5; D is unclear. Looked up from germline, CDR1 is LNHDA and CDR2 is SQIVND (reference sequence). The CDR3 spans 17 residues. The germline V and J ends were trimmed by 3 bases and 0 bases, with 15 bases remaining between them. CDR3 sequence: CASSIPAARYSNQPQHF. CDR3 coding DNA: TGTGCCAGTAGTATTCCGGCGGCCCGATATAGCAATCAGCCCCAGCATTTT.

CDR3 residues: CASSVGAVNQETQYF. In DNA, the CDR3 is TGTGCCAGCAGCGTAGGGGCGGTTAACCAAGAGACCCAGTACTTC. The chain carries TRBV9 and TRBJ2-5; D call uncertain. This CDR3 comprises 15 residues. The V and J ends lost 0 bases and 0 bases respectively, with 9 bases between them. Per germline, CDR1 SGDLS and CDR2 YYNGEE.

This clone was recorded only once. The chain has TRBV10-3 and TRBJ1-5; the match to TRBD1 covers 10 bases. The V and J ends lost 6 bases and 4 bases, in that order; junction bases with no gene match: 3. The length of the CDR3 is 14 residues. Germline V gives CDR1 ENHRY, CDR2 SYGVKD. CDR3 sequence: CAISPGQGNQPQHF. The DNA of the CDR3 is TGTGCCATCAGCCCGGGACAGGGGAATCAGCCCCAGCATTTT.

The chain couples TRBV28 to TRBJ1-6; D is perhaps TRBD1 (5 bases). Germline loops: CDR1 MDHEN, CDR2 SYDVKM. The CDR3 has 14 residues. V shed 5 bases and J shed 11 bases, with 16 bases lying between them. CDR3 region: CASSGRRDLAPLHF. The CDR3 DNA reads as TGTGCCAGCAGTGGCAGGAGGGACCTCGCACCCCTCCACTTT.

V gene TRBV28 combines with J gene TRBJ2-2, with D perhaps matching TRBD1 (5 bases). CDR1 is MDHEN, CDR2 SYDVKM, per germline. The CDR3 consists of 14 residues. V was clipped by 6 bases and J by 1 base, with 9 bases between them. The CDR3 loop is CASSHTGNTGELFF. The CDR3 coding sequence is TGTGCCAGCAGCCACACAGGGAACACCGGGGAGCTGTTTTTT.

CDR3 in amino acids: CASSIGLEYEQYF. The CDR3 coding sequence is TGTGCCAGTAGTATAGGGTTGGAATACGAGCAGTACTTC. The rearrangement uses TRBV19 and TRBJ2-7; no reliable D call. Germline V gives CDR1 LNHDA, CDR2 SQIVND (reference sequence). Trimming pared 1 base from V and 4 bases from J, leaving 8 bases between. The CDR3 runs to 13 residues. The full variable domain, completed using reference TRBV19 and TRBJ2-7, is DGGITQSPKYLFRKEGQNVTLSCEQNLNHDAMYWYRQDPGQGLRLIYYSQIVNDFQKGDIAEGYSVSREKKESFPLTVTSAQKNPTAFYLCASSIGLEYEQYFGPGTRLTVT.

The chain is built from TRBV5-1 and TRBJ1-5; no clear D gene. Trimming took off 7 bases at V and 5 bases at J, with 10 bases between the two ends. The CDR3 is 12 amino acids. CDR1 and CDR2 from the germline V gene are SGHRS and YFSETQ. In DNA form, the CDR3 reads TGCGCCAGCCCCTTTTTAGATCAGCCCCAGCATTTT. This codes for CASPFLDQPQHF.

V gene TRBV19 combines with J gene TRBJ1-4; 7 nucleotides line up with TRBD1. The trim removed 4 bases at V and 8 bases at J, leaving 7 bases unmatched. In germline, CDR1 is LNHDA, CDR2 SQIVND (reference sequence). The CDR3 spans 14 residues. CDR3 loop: CASSKDRAGEKLFF. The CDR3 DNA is TGTGCCAGTAGTAAAGACAGGGCCGGGGAAAAACTGTTTTTT. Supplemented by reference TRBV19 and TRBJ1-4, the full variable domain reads DGGITQSPKYLFRKEGQNVTLSCEQNLNHDAMYWYRQDPGQGLRLIYYSQIVNDFQKGDIAEGYSVSREKKESFPLTVTSAQKNPTAFYLCASSKDRAGEKLFFGSGTQLSVL.

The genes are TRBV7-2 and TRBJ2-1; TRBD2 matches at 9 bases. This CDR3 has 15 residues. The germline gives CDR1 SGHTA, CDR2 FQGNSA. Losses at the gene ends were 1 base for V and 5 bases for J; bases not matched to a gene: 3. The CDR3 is CASSLGGGVNNEQFF. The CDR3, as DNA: TGTGCCAGCAGCTTAGGCGGGGGGGTCAACAATGAGCAGTTCTTC.

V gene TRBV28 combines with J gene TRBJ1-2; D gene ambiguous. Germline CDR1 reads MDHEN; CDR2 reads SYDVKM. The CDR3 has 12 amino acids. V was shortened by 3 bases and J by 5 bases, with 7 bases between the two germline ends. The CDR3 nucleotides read TGTGCCAGCAGTTTCGGTGGGTATGGCTACACCTTC. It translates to CASSFGGYGYTF.

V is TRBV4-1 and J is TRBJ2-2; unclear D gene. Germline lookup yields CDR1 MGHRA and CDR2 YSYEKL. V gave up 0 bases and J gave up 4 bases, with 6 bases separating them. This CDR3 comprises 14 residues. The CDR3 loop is CASSQEPGTGELFF. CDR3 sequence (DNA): TGCGCCAGCAGCCAAGAACCAGGCACCGGGGAGCTGTTTTTT.

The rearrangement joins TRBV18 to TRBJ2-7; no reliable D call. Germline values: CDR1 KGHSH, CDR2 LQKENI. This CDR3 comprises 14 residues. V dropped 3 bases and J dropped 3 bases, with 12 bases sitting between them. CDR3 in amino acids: CASSPHPPYYEQYF. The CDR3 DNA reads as TGTGCCAGCTCACCCCATCCTCCCTACTACGAGCAGTACTTC.

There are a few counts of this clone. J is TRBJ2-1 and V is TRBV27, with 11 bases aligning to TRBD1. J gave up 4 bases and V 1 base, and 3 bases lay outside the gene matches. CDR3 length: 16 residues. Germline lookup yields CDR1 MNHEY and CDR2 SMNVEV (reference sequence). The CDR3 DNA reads TGTGCCAGCAGTTTATACGGACAGGGGGCTTACAATGAGCAGTTCTTC. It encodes CASSLYGQGAYNEQFF.

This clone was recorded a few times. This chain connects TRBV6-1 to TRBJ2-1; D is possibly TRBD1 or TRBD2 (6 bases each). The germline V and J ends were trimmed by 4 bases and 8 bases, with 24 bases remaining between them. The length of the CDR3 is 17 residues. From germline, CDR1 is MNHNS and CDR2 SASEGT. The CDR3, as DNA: TGTGCCAGCAGTGGACGACTGATTAAAGTCGGGGGCGATGAGCAGTTCTTC. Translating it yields CASSGRLIKVGGDEQFF.